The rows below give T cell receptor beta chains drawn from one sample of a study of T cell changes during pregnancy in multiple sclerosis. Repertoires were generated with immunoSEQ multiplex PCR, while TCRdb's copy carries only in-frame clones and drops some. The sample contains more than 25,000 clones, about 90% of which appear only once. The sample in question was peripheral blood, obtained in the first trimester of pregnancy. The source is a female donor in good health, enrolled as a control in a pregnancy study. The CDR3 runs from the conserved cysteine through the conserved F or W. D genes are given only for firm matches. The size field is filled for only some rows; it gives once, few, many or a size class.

DNA: TGTGCCAGCAGCCACCTAGCGGGGAGTTCTCGTGATACGCAGTATTTT
CDR3: CASSHLAGSSRDTQYF
size: .
V: TRBV27
J: TRBJ2-3
D: TRBD2

DNA: TGTGCCAGCAGGGCCGGGACAGGGTACACCGGGGAGCTGTTTTTT
CDR3: CASRAGTGYTGELFF
size: .
V: TRBV9
J: TRBJ2-2
D: TRBD1

DNA: TGTGCCACGGAGGACGATAACACTGAAGCTTTCTTT
CDR3: CATEDDNTEAFF
size: .
V: TRBV19
J: TRBJ1-1
D: .

DNA: TGTGCCAGCCTCGCTCTGACAGGTAGCAATCAGCCCCAGCATTTT
CDR3: CASLALTGSNQPQHF
size: once
V: TRBV6-1
J: TRBJ1-5
D: .

DNA: TGTGCCAGCAGGTTGGACTCGGATACGCAGTATTTT
CDR3: CASRLDSDTQYF
size: .
V: TRBV5-4
J: TRBJ2-3
D: .

DNA: TGCGCCAGTAGCTTGCAGGGCGATAGCAATCAGCCCCAGCATTTT
CDR3: CASSLQGDSNQPQHF
size: .
V: TRBV19
J: TRBJ1-5
D: .

DNA: TGTGCCAGCAGCGCCGTAGCGGGGGGGGGTGTTGAGCAGTTCTTC
CDR3: CASSAVAGGGVEQFF
size: .
V: TRBV9
J: TRBJ2-1
D: TRBD2

DNA: TGCGCCAGCAGCCGAAGCGGGGGTCAGGTTGGCTACACCTTC
CDR3: CASSRSGGQVGYTF
size: .
V: TRBV4-3
J: TRBJ1-2
D: .

DNA: TGTGCCAGCTTTTCACAGGGCTTTAGGGGCTACACCTTC
CDR3: CASFSQGFRGYTF
size: .
V: TRBV25-1
J: TRBJ1-2
D: .

DNA: TGTGCCAGCAGCTCGCTCTGGCGGGTGGCCCCTGGGACCCAGTACTTC
CDR3: CASSSLWRVAPGTQYF
size: .
V: TRBV13
J: TRBJ2-5
D: .

DNA: TGCAGTGCTGCAATGGGGAGTCGCCAGCATTTT
CDR3: CSAAMGSRQHF
size: few
V: TRBV20-1
J: TRBJ1-5
D: .

DNA: TGTGCCAGTACCTCGACAGGGACCAACTATGGCTACACCTTC
CDR3: CASTSTGTNYGYTF
size: .
V: TRBV19
J: TRBJ1-2
D: TRBD1

DNA: TGTGCCTGGATTGGGACTACCGTCCCCGGGGAGCTGTTTTTT
CDR3: CAWIGTTVPGELFF
size: .
V: TRBV30
J: TRBJ2-2
D: TRBD2

DNA: TGTGCCAGCAGCCCCGGGACAGGGGTGTACAATGAGCAGTTCTTC
CDR3: CASSPGTGVYNEQFF
size: .
V: TRBV27
J: TRBJ2-1
D: TRBD1

DNA: TGTGCCAGCTCCTTCGACAGGGACCAAGAGACCCAGTACTTC
CDR3: CASSFDRDQETQYF
size: .
V: TRBV7-2
J: TRBJ2-5
D: TRBD1

DNA: TGCGCCAGCTTCCTATCGGACAGGGGGCGAACAGATACGCAGTATTTT
CDR3: CASFLSDRGRTDTQYF
size: .
V: TRBV23-1
J: TRBJ2-3
D: TRBD1

DNA: TGCGCCAGCAGCCAAGATATGGGCAGTGCCTACAATGAGCAGTTCTTC
CDR3: CASSQDMGSAYNEQFF
size: .
V: TRBV4-3
J: TRBJ2-1
D: .

DNA: TGCGCCAGCAGTGAGGCGCCGGACAGGGGGCGCAATCAGCCCCAGCATTTT
CDR3: CASSEAPDRGRNQPQHF
size: .
V: TRBV10-1
J: TRBJ1-5
D: TRBD1

DNA: TGCAGCGTTGAAGTGGGGGGTTTGGACGAGCAGTACTTC
CDR3: CSVEVGGLDEQYF
size: .
V: TRBV29-1
J: TRBJ2-7
D: .

DNA: TGTGCCTGGAGGCAACCGGGACAGGGGATCAGCTACACCTTC
CDR3: CAWRQPGQGISYTF
size: .
V: TRBV30
J: TRBJ1-2
D: TRBD1

DNA: TGTGCCAGCAGTTACTCGTCGACAGGGGCTGGCACCCAGTACTTC
CDR3: CASSYSSTGAGTQYF
size: .
V: TRBV6-5
J: TRBJ2-5
D: TRBD1

DNA: TGTGCCAGCAGCTCGGGACTAGCGGGATTGAATGAGCAGTTCTTC
CDR3: CASSSGLAGLNEQFF
size: .
V: TRBV7-7
J: TRBJ2-1
D: TRBD2

DNA: TGTGCCAGCAGCTTATTTAGCGGGGGGAGCACAGATACGCAGTATTTT
CDR3: CASSLFSGGSTDTQYF
size: once
V: TRBV7-2
J: TRBJ2-3
D: TRBD2

DNA: TGCGCCTGCCAGGGGGAGAGCTCCTACAATGAGCAGTTCTTC
CDR3: CACQGESSYNEQFF
size: .
V: TRBV10-2
J: TRBJ2-1
D: TRBD1

DNA: TGCGCCAGCAGCTTAGGGGCTAACTATGGCTACACCTTC
CDR3: CASSLGANYGYTF
size: .
V: TRBV5-1
J: TRBJ1-2
D: .

DNA: TGTGCCAGCAGCCCGAGAGACAGGGCCTACACCGGGGAGCTGTTTTTT
CDR3: CASSPRDRAYTGELFF
size: .
V: TRBV9
J: TRBJ2-2
D: TRBD1

DNA: TGTGCCTGGAGTGGCGGGACTAGCGGAACCTACGAGCAGTACTTC
CDR3: CAWSGGTSGTYEQYF
size: .
V: TRBV30
J: TRBJ2-7
D: TRBD2

DNA: TGTGCCAGCAGCTTCCGGGGAGCGGGAGGAATCTACGAGCAGTACTTC
CDR3: CASSFRGAGGIYEQYF
size: once
V: TRBV5-6
J: TRBJ2-7
D: TRBD2